This T cell receptor (beta chain) is drawn from a study of blood T cell repertoires in COVID-19. Assay used: immunoSEQ multiplex PCR; TCRdb lists only in-frame clones, some missing. The sample has more than 140,000 clones; about 86% are singletons. The germline gives CDR1 SGHDT, CDR2 YYEEEE. The CDR3 contains 13 residues. Trimming removed 0 bases from V and 5 bases from J, with 8 bases in between. Material for sequencing was peripheral blood. The rearrangement uses TRBV5-6 and TRBJ1-1; possibly TRBD1 for D (5 bases). This clonotype was obtained from a woman aged 55 to 70 with acute or convalescent COVID-19. CDR3 DNA: TGTGCCAGCAGCTTGGCAGGGCCTACTGAAGCTTTCTTT. The encoded protein is CASSLAGPTEAFF.